The 2 T cell receptor beta chains below all came from one sample that was sequenced in a study of control samples from healthy donors and cancer patients (dated by TCRdb to between 2020 and 2021). Libraries were prepared through the immunoSEQ multiplex PCR assay. TCRdb provides this immuneACCESS table in a form limited to in-frame rearrangements. Some clones are lacking; in checked studies, under half of them reflect an unresolved V gene, and why the rest are absent is not known. The sample table records 120,000 or so clones; roughly 91% of these occur just once. The ten largest account for over 7.5% of the sample. Sequencing was done on a sample of blood. The receptors come from a man in his forties or fifties in good health.

This clone occurred once. This chain links TRBV21-1 with TRBJ1-2; the table's D call, TRBD1, was not checked against the DNA. TRBV21-1 is labeled a pseudogene. This CDR3 has 14 amino acids. This CDR3 reads CASSIRDRGFGYTF. CDR3 coding DNA: TGTGCCAGCAGCATCCGGGACAGGGGGTTTGGCTACACCTTC.

The DNA of the CDR3 is TGTGCCTGGGGGGTACAGGGTCAGCCCCAGCATTTT. The encoded protein is CAWGVQGQPQHF. The chain carries TRBV30 and TRBJ1-5, with D tentatively TRBD1 (6 bases). Trimming removed 5 bases from V and 6 bases from J, with 11 bases in between. From germline, CDR1 is GTSNPN and CDR2 SVGIG (reference sequence). This CDR3 has 12 amino acids.